This TCR beta chain appears in the sequencing data of a study of blood T cell repertoires in COVID-19. For the study at large: Sites across the United States, Italy and Spain contributed samples from acute and convalescent COVID-19.

Under the authors' procedure: Reference gene primer amplification in the assay estimated nucleated cell counts. The repertoire was sequenced with immunoSEQ multiplex PCR; TCRdb's copy has only in-frame clones and lacks some. V and J calls and clone size come straight from that table; D and trimming were deduced from the DNA. Of a few hundred thousand clones listed, roughly nine tenths were seen once; the top ten hold less than 1.2%. What the recovered Cohort 3 donors had was two negative PCRs, clearance, or symptom resolution. Germline-derived CDR1 and CDR2 are MNHEY and SVGEGT. V gave up 6 bases and J gave up 3 bases; unmatched junction bases: 12. CDR3 length: 16 residues.

The TCR was taken from a young man who had recovered from COVID-19. Sequencing input: PBMCs or T cells enriched from blood (not recorded which). V is TRBV6-2 or TRBV6-3 and J is TRBJ2-7; 9 bases map to TRBD1. DNA for the CDR3: TGTGCCAGCAGCTCCCACCTCCGGGACAGGGTCTACGAGCAGTACTTC. Its protein product is CASSSHLRDRVYEQYF.